This T cell receptor (beta chain) was documented in a study of tissue T cells after allogeneic stem cell transplantation. On this clone: Its antigen is undetermined.

Comparators without hematopoietic cell transplant had other cancers, at least five gastrointestinal samples, and no known gastrointestinal disease. Germline CDR1 MRHNA, CDR2 SNTAGT. V lost 6 bases to trimming and J lost 9 bases; unmatched junction nucleotides: 4. The length of the CDR3 is 12 residues. Clones were read by immunoSEQ multiplex PCR, and TCRdb kept only the in-frame ones, dropping some. Among around 3,400 clones, roughly 70% were seen once, and the ten largest hold 16%. Study-wide points: Motif-based clustering found tissue-specific repertoire signatures shared across patients, though few clones were shared. The study did not identify alloreactive or antigen-specific tissue TCRs, and some clones might be persisting host cells.

The chain is built from TRBV6-4 and TRBJ2-1; 8 bases fit TRBD2. This specimen consisted of tissue from the right colon, obtained at autopsy. The TCR originated in a male donor older than 55 with lung cancer. In nucleotides, the CDR3 is TGTGCCAGCAGACCAGCGGGAGTTGAGCAGTTCTTC. As protein: CASRPAGVEQFF.